This T cell receptor (beta chain) appears in the sequencing data of a study of blood T cell repertoires in COVID-19. Study at large: Donors in the United States, Italy and Spain gave samples during acute or convalescent COVID-19. T cells, B-cell-depleted T cells, or PBMCs supplied cDNA or gDNA.

The V end lost 2 bases, the J end lost 0 bases, and 11 bases lay between the germline ends. The germline gives CDR1 SGHDT, CDR2 YYEEEE. This CDR3 has 15 residues. Original processing methods: The authors estimated nucleated cell counts from reference gene primer amplification. Data came from immunoSEQ multiplex PCR; TCRdb stores just in-frame clones and leaves some out. D and trimming come from the DNA, and the V and J calls and clone size come from that table. The repertoire consists of 200,000 to 250,000 clones, with less than 90% occurring once and the leading ten covering 15% to 20%. The chain carries TRBV5-6 and TRBJ1-1; D call uncertain. Sequencing was performed on peripheral blood. The source of this sequence is a man aged 25 to 40 with active or convalescent COVID-19. The CDR3 sequence is CASSFSRFMNTEAFF. CDR3 nucleotides: TGTGCCAGCAGCTTTTCGAGGTTCATGAACACTGAAGCTTTCTTT.